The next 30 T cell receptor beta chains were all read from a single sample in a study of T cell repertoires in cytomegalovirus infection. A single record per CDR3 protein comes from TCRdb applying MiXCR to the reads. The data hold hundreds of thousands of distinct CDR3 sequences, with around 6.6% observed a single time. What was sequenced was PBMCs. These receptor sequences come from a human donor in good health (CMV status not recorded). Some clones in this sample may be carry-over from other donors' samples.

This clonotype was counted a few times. The CDR3 loop is CASSSGTQNIQYF. CDR3 bases: TGTGCCAGCAGTTCCGGGACCCAAAACATTCAGTACTTC. The chain joins TRBV6-2 or TRBV6-3 to TRBJ2-4; the D call may be TRBD1 or TRBD2 (5 bases each). CDR1 and CDR2 (germline): MNHEY, SVGEGT. The CDR3 loop spans 13 amino acids. The ends were cut back, 4 bases at V and 5 bases at J, with 9 bases in the middle.

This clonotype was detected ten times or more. The DNA of the CDR3 is TGTGCCAGCACCCCTATCCGGAGGGAAGGTACGCAGTATTTT. Protein: CASTPIRREGTQYF. The rearrangement joins TRBV7-8 to TRBJ2-3, with D maybe TRBD2 (6 bases). The CDR3 spans 14 residues. V dropped 7 bases and J dropped 8 bases, with 19 bases sitting between them. Germline CDR1 SGHVS, CDR2 FQNEAQ.

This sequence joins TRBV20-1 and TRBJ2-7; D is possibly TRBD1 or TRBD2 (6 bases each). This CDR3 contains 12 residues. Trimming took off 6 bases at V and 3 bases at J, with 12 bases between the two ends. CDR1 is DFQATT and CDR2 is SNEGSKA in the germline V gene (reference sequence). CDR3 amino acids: CSAQRGDYEQYF. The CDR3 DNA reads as TGCAGTGCCCAGAGGGGGGACTACGAGCAGTACTTC.

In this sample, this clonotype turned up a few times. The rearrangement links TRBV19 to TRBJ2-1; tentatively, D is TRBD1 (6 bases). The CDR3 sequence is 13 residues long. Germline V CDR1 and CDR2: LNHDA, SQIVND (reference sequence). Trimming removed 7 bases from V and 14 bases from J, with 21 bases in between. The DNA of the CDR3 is TGTGCCAGTACCCCGAGGGACACTGGAGTAAAGTTCTTC. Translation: CASTPRDTGVKFF.

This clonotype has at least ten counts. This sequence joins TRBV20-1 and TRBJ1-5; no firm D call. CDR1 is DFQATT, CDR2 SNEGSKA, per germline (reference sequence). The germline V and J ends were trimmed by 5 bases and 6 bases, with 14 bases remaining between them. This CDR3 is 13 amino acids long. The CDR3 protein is CSAPGKDLQPQHF. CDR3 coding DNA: TGCAGTGCTCCCGGGAAGGACCTTCAGCCCCAGCATTTT.

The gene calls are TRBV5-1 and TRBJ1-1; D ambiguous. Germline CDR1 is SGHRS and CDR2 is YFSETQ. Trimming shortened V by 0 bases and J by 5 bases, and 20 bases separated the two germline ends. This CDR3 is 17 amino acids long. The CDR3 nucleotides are TGCGCCAGCAGCTTGGGAAGTCGGGGAGTGAGGGCAACTGAAGCTTTCTTT. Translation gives CASSLGSRGVRATEAFF.

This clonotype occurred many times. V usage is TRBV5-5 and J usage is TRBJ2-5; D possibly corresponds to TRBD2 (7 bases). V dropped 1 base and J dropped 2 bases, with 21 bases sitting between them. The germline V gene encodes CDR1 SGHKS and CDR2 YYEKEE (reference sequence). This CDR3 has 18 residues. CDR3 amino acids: CASSLLPPWGGQQETQYF. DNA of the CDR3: TGTGCCAGCAGCTTGTTACCCCCCTGGGGGGGGCAGCAAGAGACCCAGTACTTC.

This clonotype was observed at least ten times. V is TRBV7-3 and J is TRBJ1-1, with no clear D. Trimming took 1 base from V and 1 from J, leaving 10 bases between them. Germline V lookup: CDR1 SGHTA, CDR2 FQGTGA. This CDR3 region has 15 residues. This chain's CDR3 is CASSLNRVQNTEAFF. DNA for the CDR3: TGTGCCAGCAGCTTAAACCGGGTACAGAACACTGAAGCTTTCTTT.

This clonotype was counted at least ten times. Written as DNA, the CDR3 is TGTGCCAGCAGTTATAGTCACGGGGAGCAGTACTTC. Translation: CASSYSHGEQYF. V gene TRBV6-2 or TRBV6-3 combines with J gene TRBJ2-7; the D is unclear. Germline V gene sequence: CDR1 MNHEY, CDR2 SVGEGT. The CDR3 has 12 amino acids. Trimming removed 3 bases at V and 7 bases at J, with 10 bases between.

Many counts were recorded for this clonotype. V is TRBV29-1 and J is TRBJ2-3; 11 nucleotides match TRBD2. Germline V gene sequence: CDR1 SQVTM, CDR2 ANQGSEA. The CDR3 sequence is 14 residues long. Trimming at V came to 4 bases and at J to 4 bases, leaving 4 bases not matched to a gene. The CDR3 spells CSVVGGLAADTQYF. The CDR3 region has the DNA TGCAGCGTTGTCGGGGGACTAGCGGCAGATACGCAGTATTTT.

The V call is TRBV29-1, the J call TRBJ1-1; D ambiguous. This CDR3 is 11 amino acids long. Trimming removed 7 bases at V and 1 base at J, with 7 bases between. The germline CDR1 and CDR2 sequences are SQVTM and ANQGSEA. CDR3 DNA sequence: TGCAGCGCTATGCAGAACACTGAAGCTTTCTTT. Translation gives CSAMQNTEAFF.

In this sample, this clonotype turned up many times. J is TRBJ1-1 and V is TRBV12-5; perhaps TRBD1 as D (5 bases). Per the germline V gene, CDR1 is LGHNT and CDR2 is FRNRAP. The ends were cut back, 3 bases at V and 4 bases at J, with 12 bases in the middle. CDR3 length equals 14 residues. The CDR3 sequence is CASGFGGAGTEAFF. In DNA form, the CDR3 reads TGTGCTAGTGGTTTCGGGGGTGCGGGCACTGAAGCTTTCTTT.

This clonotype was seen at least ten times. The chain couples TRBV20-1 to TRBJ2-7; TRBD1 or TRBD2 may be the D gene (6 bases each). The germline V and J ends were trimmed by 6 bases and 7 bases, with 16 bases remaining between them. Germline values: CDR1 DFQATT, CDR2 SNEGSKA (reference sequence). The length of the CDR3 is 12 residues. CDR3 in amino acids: CSASKGGSEQYF. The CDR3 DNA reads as TGCAGTGCCTCCAAAGGGGGGAGTGAGCAGTACTTC.

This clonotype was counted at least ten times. CDR3 protein: CSARVSGANVLTF. CDR3 DNA: TGCAGTGCTAGAGTCTCTGGGGCCAACGTCCTGACTTTC. The genes are TRBV20-1 and TRBJ2-6, with unresolved D. The CDR3 is made up of 13 amino acids. Germline assignment: CDR1 DFQATT and CDR2 SNEGSKA (reference sequence). Trimming removed 1 base at V and 0 bases at J, with 1 base between.

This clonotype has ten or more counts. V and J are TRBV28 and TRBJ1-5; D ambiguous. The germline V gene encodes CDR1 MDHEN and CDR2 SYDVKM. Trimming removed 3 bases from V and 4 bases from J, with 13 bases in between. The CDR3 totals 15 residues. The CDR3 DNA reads TGTGCCAGCAGTTTTGCAAGCCGTCCAAATCAGCCCCAGCATTTT. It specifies CASSFASRPNQPQHF.

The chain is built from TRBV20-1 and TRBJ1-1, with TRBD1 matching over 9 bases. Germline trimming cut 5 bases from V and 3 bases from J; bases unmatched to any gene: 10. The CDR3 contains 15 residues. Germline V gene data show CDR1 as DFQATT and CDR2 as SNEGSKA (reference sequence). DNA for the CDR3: TGCAGTGCTGACCGGGACAGGGCCCGGGACACTGAAGCTTTCTTT. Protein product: CSADRDRARDTEAFF.

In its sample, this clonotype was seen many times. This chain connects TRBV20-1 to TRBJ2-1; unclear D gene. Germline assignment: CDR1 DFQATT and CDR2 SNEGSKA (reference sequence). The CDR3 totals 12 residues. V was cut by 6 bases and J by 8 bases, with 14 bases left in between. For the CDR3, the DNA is TGCAGTGCCGAGTACTCACGGGATGAGCAGTTCTTC. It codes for CSAEYSRDEQFF.

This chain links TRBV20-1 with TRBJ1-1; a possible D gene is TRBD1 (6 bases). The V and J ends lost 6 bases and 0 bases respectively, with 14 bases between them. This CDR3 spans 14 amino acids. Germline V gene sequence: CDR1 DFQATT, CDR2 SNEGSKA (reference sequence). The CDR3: CSACRGALNTEAFF. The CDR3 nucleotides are TGCAGTGCGTGCAGGGGAGCCTTGAACACTGAAGCTTTCTTT.

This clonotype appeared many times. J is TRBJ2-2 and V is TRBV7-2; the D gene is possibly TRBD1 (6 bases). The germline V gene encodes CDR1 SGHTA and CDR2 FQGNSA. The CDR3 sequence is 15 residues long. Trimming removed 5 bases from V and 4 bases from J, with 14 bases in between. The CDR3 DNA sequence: TGTGCCAGCAGCCGGGACACTCCCAGCACCGGGGAGCTGTTTTTT. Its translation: CASSRDTPSTGELFF.

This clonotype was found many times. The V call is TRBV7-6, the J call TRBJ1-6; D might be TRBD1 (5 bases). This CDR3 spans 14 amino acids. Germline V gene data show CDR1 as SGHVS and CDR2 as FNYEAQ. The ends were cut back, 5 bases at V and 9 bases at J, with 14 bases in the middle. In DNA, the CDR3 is TGTGCCAGCAGCCCCTTGGGACGAAGTTCACCCCTCCACTTT. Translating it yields CASSPLGRSSPLHF. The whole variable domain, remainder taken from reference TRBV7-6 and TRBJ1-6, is GAGVSQSPRYKVTKRGQDVALRCDPISGHVSLYWYRQALGQGPEFLTYFNYEAQQDKSGLPNDRFSAERPEGSISTLTIQRTEQRDSAMYRCASSPLGRSSPLHFGNGTRLTVT.

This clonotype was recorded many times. The CDR3, as DNA: TGTGCCAGCAGGGGCGGGGGGGTAGAAACTGAAGCTTTCTTT. Encoded protein: CASRGGGVETEAFF. The chain links TRBV12-3 or TRBV12-4 to TRBJ1-1; D may be TRBD1 (5 bases). The CDR3 totals 14 residues. Trimming removed 6 bases at V and 5 bases at J, with 16 bases between.

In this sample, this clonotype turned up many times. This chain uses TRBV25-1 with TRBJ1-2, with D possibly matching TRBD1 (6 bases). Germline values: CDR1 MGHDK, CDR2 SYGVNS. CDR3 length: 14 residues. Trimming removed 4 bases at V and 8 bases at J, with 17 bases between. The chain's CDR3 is CASSGTSGTNGYTF. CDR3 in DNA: TGTGCCAGCAGTGGGACTTCCGGGACAAACGGCTACACCTTC.

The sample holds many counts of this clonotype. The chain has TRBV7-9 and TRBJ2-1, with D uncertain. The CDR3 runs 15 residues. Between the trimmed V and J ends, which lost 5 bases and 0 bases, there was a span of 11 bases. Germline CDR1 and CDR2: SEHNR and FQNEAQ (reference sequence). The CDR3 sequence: CASSLTVGSYNEQFF. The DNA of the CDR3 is TGTGCCAGCAGCCTTACTGTGGGCTCCTACAATGAGCAGTTCTTC.

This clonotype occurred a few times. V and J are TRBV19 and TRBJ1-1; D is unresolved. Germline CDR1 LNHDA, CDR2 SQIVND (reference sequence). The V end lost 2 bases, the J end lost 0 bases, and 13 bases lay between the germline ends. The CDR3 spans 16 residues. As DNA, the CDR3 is TGTGCCAGTAGTATAAAGGATCGTGTCGTGAACACTGAAGCTTTCTTT. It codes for CASSIKDRVVNTEAFF.

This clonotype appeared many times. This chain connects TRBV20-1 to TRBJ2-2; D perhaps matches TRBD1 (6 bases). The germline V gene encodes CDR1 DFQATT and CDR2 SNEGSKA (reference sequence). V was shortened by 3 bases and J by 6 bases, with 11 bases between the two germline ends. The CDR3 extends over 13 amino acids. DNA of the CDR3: TGCAGTGCTAGGACAGGTCGACCCGGGGAGCTGTTTTTT. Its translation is CSARTGRPGELFF.

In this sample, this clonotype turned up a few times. The CDR3 sequence: CASSIPGNYGYTF. CDR3 DNA: TGTGCCAGTAGTATCCCAGGCAACTATGGCTACACCTTC. This chain uses TRBV19 with TRBJ1-2; D gene uncertain. CDR1 and CDR2 (germline): LNHDA, SQIVND (reference sequence). There are 13 residues in the CDR3. V was shortened by 3 bases and J by 2 bases, with 7 bases between the two germline ends.

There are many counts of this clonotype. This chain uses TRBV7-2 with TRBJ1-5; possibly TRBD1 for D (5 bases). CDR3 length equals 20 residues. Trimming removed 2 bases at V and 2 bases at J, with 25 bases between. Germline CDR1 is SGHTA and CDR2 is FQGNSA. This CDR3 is CASSLSYSLGAQWGNQPQHF. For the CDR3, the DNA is TGTGCCAGCAGCTTATCTTATAGCTTAGGGGCCCAATGGGGCAATCAGCCCCAGCATTTT.

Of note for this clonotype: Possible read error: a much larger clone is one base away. The CDR3 DNA reads TGTACCAGTAGTTTCGGGACGGTGGAAGCTTTCTTT. Translated, it gives CTSSFGTVEAFF. The chain recombines TRBV19 with TRBJ1-1, with D perhaps matching TRBD1 (5 bases). Looked up from germline, CDR1 is LNHDA and CDR2 is SQIVND (reference sequence). The CDR3 contains 12 residues.

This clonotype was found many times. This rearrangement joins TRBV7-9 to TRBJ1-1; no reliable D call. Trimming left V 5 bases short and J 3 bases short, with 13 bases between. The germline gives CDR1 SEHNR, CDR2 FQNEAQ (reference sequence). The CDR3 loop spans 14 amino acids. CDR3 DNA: TGTGCCAGCAGCCCCCGATTTGGGGACACTGAAGCTTTCTTT. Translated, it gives CASSPRFGDTEAFF.

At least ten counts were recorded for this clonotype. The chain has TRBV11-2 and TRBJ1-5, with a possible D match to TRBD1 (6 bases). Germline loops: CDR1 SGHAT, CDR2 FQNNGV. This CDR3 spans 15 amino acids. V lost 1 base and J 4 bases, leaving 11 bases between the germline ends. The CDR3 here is CASSLATGQNQPQHF. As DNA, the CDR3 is TGTGCCAGCAGCTTAGCGACAGGACAAAATCAGCCCCAGCATTTT.